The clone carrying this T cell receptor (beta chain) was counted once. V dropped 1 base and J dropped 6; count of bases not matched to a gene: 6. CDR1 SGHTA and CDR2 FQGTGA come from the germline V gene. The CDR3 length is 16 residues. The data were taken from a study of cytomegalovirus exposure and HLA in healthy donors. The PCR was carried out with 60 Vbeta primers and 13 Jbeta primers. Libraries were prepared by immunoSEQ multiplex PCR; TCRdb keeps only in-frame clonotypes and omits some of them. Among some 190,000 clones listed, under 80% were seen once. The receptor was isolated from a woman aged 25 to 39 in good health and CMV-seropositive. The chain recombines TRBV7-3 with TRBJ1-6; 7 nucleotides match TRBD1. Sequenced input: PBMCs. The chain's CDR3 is CASSLNAGGRNSPLHF. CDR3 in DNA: TGTGCCAGCAGCTTAAATGCAGGGGGTCGTAATTCACCCCTCCACTTT.